The clone carrying this T cell receptor (beta chain) came up a few times. This record comes from a study of blood T cell repertoires in COVID-19. Study-level background: The study drew acute and convalescent COVID-19 samples from the United States, Italy and Spain. From T cells, B-cell-depleted T cells, or PBMCs came the material, which was cDNA or gDNA.

In the original analysis: Nucleated cell counts were estimated from reference gene primer amplification. Only in-frame clones appear in the TCRdb table, and some are missing; sequencing was by immunoSEQ multiplex PCR. D and trimming were read from the DNA, whereas the V and J calls and clone size are those reported in that table. The data contain about 250,000 clones, 88% of them singletons. CDR3 size: 18 residues. With 4 bases clipped from V and 3 bases from J, the junction kept 17 bases outside the gene matches. CDR1 MNHEY and CDR2 SVGEGT come from the germline V gene. The sequence was obtained from an elderly man with acute or convalescent COVID-19. The chain links TRBV6-2 or TRBV6-3 to TRBJ2-7, with TRBD1 matching 8 bases. The sequencing sample was made of peripheral blood. CDR3 sequence (DNA): TGTGCCAGCAGTTCGGGGCCTTTAACGGGGGACAGGAACTACGAGCAGTACTTC. Its translation: CASSSGPLTGDRNYEQYF.